The entry below gives a single T cell receptor (beta chain) sequence along with its context. This clonotype has ten or more counts. The clone's antigen remains unknown. No much larger clone exists at a distance of one base, and base qualities are not known. The source of the sample is a study of neurological immune-mediated disorders (dated by TCRdb to about 2019). For the wider study: Peripheral blood TCR-beta repertoires from patients with HTLV-I-associated myelopathy (HAM/TSP), patients with multiple sclerosis, and healthy controls were compared in the study using UMI-based sequencing. Longitudinal HAM/TSP and healthy donors had 3 time-points each (about 3-40 month intervals). The cohort was made up of 60 to 75 subjects, consisting of around 14 HAM/TSP patients, some 35 multiple sclerosis patients and around 20 healthy controls. Alongside PBMC samples, the set of some 97 TCR-beta libraries contained longitudinal samples, technical triplicates, and paired CD4+ and CD8+ T-cell subsets that had been sorted.

The sample's time point label, in plain terms: longitudinal time-point 2. For unsorted PBMC libraries, 2 million PBMCs were used after storage in RNAlater at -80 degrees C until RNA extraction. PBMCs were separated from peripheral blood using Ficoll-Hypaque density gradient centrifugation and then cryopreserved in liquid nitrogen. Overall study results and their limits: TCR clonal expansion was highest in HAM/TSP patients and lowest in MS patients, with MS patients falling below even healthy controls. Expanded clones from different subjects shared no identical CDR3 amino acid sequences, which suggests that TCR-beta repertoires were private in all groups.

To synthesize cDNA, template-switch 5'RACE was performed with a primer carrying a 10-nucleotide random unique molecular identifier so that each TCR transcript was tagged. Every sequencing run yielded over 190 million TCR-beta sequences covering 15-18 subjects. The RNeasy kit was used for extraction of total RNA. TCR-beta VDJ regions were amplified with primers for the TCR constant region and the 5'RACE anchor, using the KAPA Real-time Library Amplification kit. A first PCR added sample indexes and Illumina adaptors, and a second PCR then raised library yield. After purification with Ampure beads, the TCR product of roughly 650 bp was size-selected on a 2% E-gel SizeSelection system. Library quality was checked on a Bioanalyzer, concentration was measured with Qubit, and libraries were quantified with the Kapa Library Quantification kit before pooling. An Illumina HiSeq 2500 was used to sequence the libraries paired-end at 2 x 150 bp. To increase sequence diversity, roughly 24-31% phiX was spiked into each library pool. In the source study's methods: Quality-filtered reads were processed with the UMI-based MiGEC pipeline, and over 90% of raw TCR sequences were removed by the MiGEC pipeline during error correction. IMGT germline references were used for aligning VDJ genes, and each clonotype was defined as a unique CDR3 amino acid sequence together with its V-J genes. Clonal expansion, Shannon diversity and CDR3 relatedness were evaluated with VDJtools (CalcPairwiseDistances, ClusterSamples), while phylogenetic trees were built in CLCbio workbench. Clones with at least 8 unique UMIs were defined as expanded, with this threshold being based on coefficient-of-variation modelling across technical triplicates. TCRdb reprocessing: public reads trimmed at Q25 with fastp, clones called with MiXCR, in-frame beta chains kept. Every CDR3 protein is listed once, alongside the most common genes and DNA of its rows. Clone size and V and J calls follow TCRdb, not the original study. This sample lists some 100,000 distinct CDR3 sequences; less than 15% were detected once. The ten biggest clones cover roughly 4.8% of the sample.

CDR3 length: 14 amino acids, cysteine to phenylalanine. The CDR3 DNA has 42 bases and is translated from base 1. Based on the germline V gene, the CDR1 and CDR2 sequences are MGHRA and YSYEKL. The junction shows trimming of 1 base on V and 7 bases on J, plus 11 bases between the germline ends. The sequence derives from a female donor with HTLV-1-associated myelopathy (HAM/TSP). The sequenced sample was PBMCs. The V gene is TRBV4-1 and the J gene is TRBJ2-1; there is no confident call for the D gene. The nucleotide sequence reads as follows: TGCGCCAGCAGCCAAGCTGGACCTCGGAATGAGCAGTTCTTC. Its protein product is CASSQAGPRNEQFF.